The clone carrying this T cell receptor (beta chain) occurred a few times. Its antigen is still unknown. The sample belongs to a study of early T cells in non-severe SARS-CoV-2 infection. The wider study: Bulk RNA from unsorted whole blood was sequenced; chains were unpaired.

Germline CDR1 is MNHNY and CDR2 is SVGAGI (reference sequence). V shed 4 bases, J shed 5 bases, and the junction held 4 bases outside the gene matches. This CDR3 contains 14 residues. General study points: VDJdb matching favored anti-spike CD8 responses, missing private and CD4 specificities.

Individual cDNA molecules each received unique molecular identifiers attached to them. TCRdb fed the 5' RACE reads into MiXCR, producing one record per CDR3 protein. The table lists tens of thousands of distinct CDR3 sequences, about 15% of them singletons, with around 5.8% in the top ten. The receptor was derived from an adult who was a healthcare worker with PCR-confirmed SARS-CoV-2 infection or an uninfected control (not recorded which). J is TRBJ2-1 and V is TRBV6-6; TRBD2 agrees at 8 bases. The material sequenced was whole blood. CDR3 residues: CASSSGTRNNEQFF. The CDR3 DNA is TGTGCCAGCAGTTCTGGGACTAGGAACAATGAGCAGTTCTTC.